The rows below give T cell receptor beta chains drawn from one sample of a study of T cell repertoires in cytomegalovirus infection. TCRdb reprocessed the reads via MiXCR and lists one record per CDR3 protein. Found here are 500,000 or so distinct CDR3 sequences, 16% of them singletons; the top ten hold roughly 25%. The sequencing sample was made of CD8+ T cells from PBMCs. These receptors all stem from a human donor in good health (CMV status not recorded). Some clones in this sample may be carry-over from other donors' samples. Each CDR3 is given with its conserved first and last residue. Each record gives: clone size, D gene, J gene, V gene, CDR3 DNA, CDR3 protein. The D gene is left open where the match is weak. Not all rows give a size; the values are once, few, many and, for expanded clones, a class.

>few|TRBD2|TRBJ2-1|TRBV20-1
TGCAGTGCTAGAGATAAGGCTAGCGGGAGGGACAATGAGCAGTTCTTC
CSARDKASGRDNEQFF
>many|-|TRBJ2-1|TRBV7-6
TGTGCCCTACCCCGGGCCCAGGTGCGTCCGGAGCAGTTCTTC
CALPRAQVRPEQFF
>many|TRBD2|TRBJ2-3|TRBV7-6
TGTGCCAGCAGCTCACGGAGGGGCGGGGGGGCCAGCACAGATACGCAGTATTTT
CASSSRRGGGASTDTQYF
>few|TRBD1|TRBJ1-4|TRBV6-6
TGTGCCAGCAGTAACCGACAGGGCGGCTCAGCAACTAATGAAAAACTGTTTTTT
CASSNRQGGSATNEKLFF
>-|-|TRBJ2-7|TRBV2
TGTGCCAGCAGTGAACCCAGGGCTTCCTACGAGCAGTACTTC
CASSEPRASYEQYF
>few|-|TRBJ2-7|TRBV19
TGTGCCAGTAGTATTGGGGGCAGGGTCTACGAGCAGTACTTC
CASSIGGRVYEQYF
>once|TRBD1|TRBJ2-6|TRBV12-3/TRBV12-4
TGTGCCATCCTCCGGGACAGGGATTTCTCTGGGGCCAACGTCCTGACTTTC
CAILRDRDFSGANVLTF
>-|TRBD1|TRBJ2-2|TRBV24-1
TGTGCCACCAGTGACACGGACAGGGGAAACTCCGGGGAGCTGTTTTTT
CATSDTDRGNSGELFF
>-|TRBD2|TRBJ2-3|TRBV27
TGTGCCAGCAGGGGACTAGCGGGAGGGCGGGACCCAGATACGCAGTATTTT
CASRGLAGGRDPDTQYF
>many|TRBD1|TRBJ2-6|TRBV7-8
TGTGCCAGCAGCTCGAACTGGGATGAACAGGGGGCGCTCACTGGGGCCAACGTCCTGACTTTC
CASSSNWDEQGALTGANVLTF
>few|-|TRBJ1-3|TRBV6-5
TGTGCCAGCAGGGGGACCAGAAACACCATATATTTT
CASRGTRNTIYF
>many|TRBD2|TRBJ2-1|TRBV6-1
TGTGCCAGCAGTCAAGGACTAGCTGGGAGGGGTGAGCAGTTCTTC
CASSQGLAGRGEQFF
>-|-|TRBJ2-7|TRBV9
TGTGCCAGCAGCCCCAAGACTTCCCCCTACGAGCAGTACTTC
CASSPKTSPYEQYF
>-|-|TRBJ2-5|TRBV20-1
TGCAGTGCTAGAGATCACAGGGCCTCGTACCAAGAGACCCAGTACTTC
CSARDHRASYQETQYF
>many|TRBD2|TRBJ2-7|TRBV11-3
TGTGCCAGCAGCTTAGATCGAGAGCGGGACTCTACGGAGCAGTACTTC
CASSLDRERDSTEQYF
>-|-|TRBJ2-1|TRBV2
TGTGCCAGCAGTTTGAAAATGGCGAGCGTTAGAGGGAATGAGCAGTTCTTC
CASSLKMASVRGNEQFF
>many|-|TRBJ2-5|TRBV7-9
TGTGCCAGCAGCCATAGCAGCGGAGAGGGAGAGACCCAGTACTTC
CASSHSSGEGETQYF
>many|-|TRBJ2-1|TRBV6-1
TGTGCCAGCAGTGAAGACGGCAGCTCCTACAATGAGCAGTTCTTC
CASSEDGSSYNEQFF
>few|-|TRBJ1-1|TRBV4-1
TGCGCCAGCAGCCAAGATAGCGCAGGGCGGCACACTGAAGCTTTCTTT
CASSQDSAGRHTEAFF
>many|TRBD1|TRBJ1-1|TRBV29-1
TGCAGCGCAGTTGAGCAGGGGGGGAACACTGAAGCTTTCTTT
CSAVEQGGNTEAFF
>many|-|TRBJ2-7|TRBV19
TGTGCCAGTAGTATTGGGACCCCCTACGAGCAGTACTTC
CASSIGTPYEQYF
>many|-|TRBJ2-3|TRBV27
TGTGCCGTCGGAGCAGGGTTTGACACGCAGTATTTT
CAVGAGFDTQYF
>few|-|TRBJ2-3|TRBV20-1
TGCAGTGCTAGATGCCCGTTCCGGGGACCAAGGTCGATACCTTACACAGATACGCAGTATTTT
CSARCPFRGPRSIPYTDTQYF
>few|TRBD1|TRBJ1-2|TRBV5-1
TGCGCCAGCACCGATAAGGGACAGAACTATGGCTACACCTTC
CASTDKGQNYGYTF
>many|TRBD2|TRBJ2-1|TRBV12-3/TRBV12-4
TGTGCCAGCAGTTCCCCCTGGGAGCGGGGGCACAATGAGCAGTTCTTC
CASSSPWERGHNEQFF
>-|-|TRBJ2-2|TRBV2
TGTGCCAGCGTCGAGCGGCTCACCGGGGAGCTGTTTTTT
CASVERLTGELFF
>few|TRBD2|TRBJ2-1|TRBV5-1
TGCGCCAGCAAAAACCCAGAGACCGGGACTAGCGGGGCGAGCTCCTACAATGAGCAGTTCTTC
CASKNPETGTSGASSYNEQFF
>-|TRBD1|TRBJ1-2|TRBV12-5
TGTGCTAGTGCCCGGGACAGGGAGAGTGGCTACACCTTC
CASARDRESGYTF
>-|TRBD1|TRBJ1-1|TRBV4-1
TGCGCCAGCAGCCAAGATGGCCCTGACAGGGGAGCTTTCTTT
CASSQDGPDRGAFF
>-|TRBD2|TRBJ2-1|TRBV7-6
TGTGCCAGCAGCTCACCCGGGACTAGCGGTAGGGTCGAAGTCTTC
CASSSPGTSGRVEVF
>many|TRBD2|TRBJ2-7|TRBV4-1
TGCGCCAGCAGCCAAGGACTAGCGGCCGAGCAGTACTTC
CASSQGLAAEQYF
>-|TRBD1|TRBJ1-1|TRBV29-1
TGCAGCGTTGAAGAGCCCGACAGGGGGCGCCCTGAAGCTTTCTTT
CSVEEPDRGRPEAFF
>many|-|TRBJ2-1|TRBV7-8
TGTGCCAGCAGCTTATTCCCCACAAGCGACAATGAGCAGTTCTTC
CASSLFPTSDNEQFF
>few|TRBD2|TRBJ2-5|TRBV15
TGTGCCACCAGCGTCGGGGGGGGAGAGACCCAGTACTTC
CATSVGGGETQYF
>many|-|TRBJ2-1|TRBV7-6
TGTGCCAGCAGACTAAAAGCGGTCTCCTACAATGAGCAGTTCTTC
CASRLKAVSYNEQFF
>many|-|TRBJ2-1|TRBV7-9
TGTGCCAGCAGCCACGCCTCTCGAAACAATGAGCAGTTCTTC
CASSHASRNNEQFF
>-|-|TRBJ2-7|TRBV2
TGTGCCAGCACCATCAGAAGGTACGAGCAGTACTTC
CASTIRRYEQYF